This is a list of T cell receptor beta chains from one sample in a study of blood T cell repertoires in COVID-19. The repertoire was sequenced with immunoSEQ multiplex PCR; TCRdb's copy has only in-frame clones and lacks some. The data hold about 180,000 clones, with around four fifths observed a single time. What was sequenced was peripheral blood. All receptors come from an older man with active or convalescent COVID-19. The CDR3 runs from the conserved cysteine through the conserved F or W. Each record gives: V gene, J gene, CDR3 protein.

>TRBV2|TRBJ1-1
CASSEWGVNPEAFF
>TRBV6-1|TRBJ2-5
CASSVRPGTNNGETQYF
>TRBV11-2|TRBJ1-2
CASSPHEDYGYTF
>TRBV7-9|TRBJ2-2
CASTELSGDITGELFF
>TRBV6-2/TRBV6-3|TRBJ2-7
CASSLPGGGSNEQYF
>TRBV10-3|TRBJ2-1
CASRISDEQFF
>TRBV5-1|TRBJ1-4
CASSLDGNEKLFF
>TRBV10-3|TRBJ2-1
CAINNPTSGGANEQFF
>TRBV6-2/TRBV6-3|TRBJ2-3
CASSFFPSGVTDTQYF
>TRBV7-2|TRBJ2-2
CASKAGTGYTGELFF
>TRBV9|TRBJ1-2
CASSPSPKAGGNGYTF
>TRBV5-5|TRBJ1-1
CASSFQGDTEAFF
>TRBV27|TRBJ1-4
CASSPRGLLRGGSNEKLFF
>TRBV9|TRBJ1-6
CASSVGAGGNSPLHF
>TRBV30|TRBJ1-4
CAWSFRGGEKLFF
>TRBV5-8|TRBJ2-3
CASSLPGLAGASTDTQYF
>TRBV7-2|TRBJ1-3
CASSETGGRNTIYF
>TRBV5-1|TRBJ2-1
CASSLGLAGEVDEQFF
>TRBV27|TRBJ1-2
CASGTQGAGYTF
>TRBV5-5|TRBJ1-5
CASSAGTGSYSNQPQHF
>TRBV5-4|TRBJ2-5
CASRARGARETQYF
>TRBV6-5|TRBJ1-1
CASSRDRPNTEAFF
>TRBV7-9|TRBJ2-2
CASSSRGYGELFF
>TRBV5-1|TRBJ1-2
CASKTTGGAGRYTF
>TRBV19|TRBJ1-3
CASSIDEGGPGNTIYF
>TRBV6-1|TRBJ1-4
CASSEARGGVEKLFF
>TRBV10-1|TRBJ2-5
CASSESQLAGVKETQYF
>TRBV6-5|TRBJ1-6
CASTPDRDGSPLHF
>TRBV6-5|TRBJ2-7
CASSPTGVRNEQYF